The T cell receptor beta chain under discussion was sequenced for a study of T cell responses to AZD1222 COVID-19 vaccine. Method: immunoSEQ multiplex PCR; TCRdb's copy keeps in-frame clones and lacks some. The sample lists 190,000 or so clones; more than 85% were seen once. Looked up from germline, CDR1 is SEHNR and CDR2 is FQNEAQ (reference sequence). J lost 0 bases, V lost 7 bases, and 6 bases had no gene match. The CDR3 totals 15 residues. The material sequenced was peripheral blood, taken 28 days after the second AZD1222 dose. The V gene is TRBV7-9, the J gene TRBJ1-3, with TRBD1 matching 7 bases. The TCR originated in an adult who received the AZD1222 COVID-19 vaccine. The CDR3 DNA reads TGTGCCAGCACCTCGGGGACAGCCTCTGGAAACACCATATATTTT. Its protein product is CASTSGTASGNTIYF. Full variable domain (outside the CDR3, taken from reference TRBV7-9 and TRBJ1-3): DTGVSQNPRHKITKRGQNVTFRCDPISEHNRLYWYRQTLGQGPEFLTYFQNEAQLEKSRLLSDRFSAERPKGSFSTLEIQRTEQGDSAMYLCASTSGTASGNTIYFGEGSWLTVV.